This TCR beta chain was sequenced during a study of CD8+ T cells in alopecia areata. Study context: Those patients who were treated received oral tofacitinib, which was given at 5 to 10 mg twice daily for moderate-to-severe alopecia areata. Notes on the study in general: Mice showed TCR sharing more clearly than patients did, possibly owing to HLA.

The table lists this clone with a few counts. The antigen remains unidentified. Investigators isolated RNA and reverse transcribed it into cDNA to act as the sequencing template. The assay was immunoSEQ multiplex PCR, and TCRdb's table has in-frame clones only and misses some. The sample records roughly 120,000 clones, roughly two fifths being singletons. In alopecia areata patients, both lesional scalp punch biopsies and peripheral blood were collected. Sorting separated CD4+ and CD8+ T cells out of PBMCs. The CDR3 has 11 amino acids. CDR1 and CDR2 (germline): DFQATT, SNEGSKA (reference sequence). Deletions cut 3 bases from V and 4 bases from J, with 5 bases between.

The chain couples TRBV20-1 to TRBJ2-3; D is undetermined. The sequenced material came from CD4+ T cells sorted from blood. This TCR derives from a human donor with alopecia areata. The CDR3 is CSASDADTQYF. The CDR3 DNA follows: TGCAGTGCTAGCGACGCAGATACGCAGTATTTT.